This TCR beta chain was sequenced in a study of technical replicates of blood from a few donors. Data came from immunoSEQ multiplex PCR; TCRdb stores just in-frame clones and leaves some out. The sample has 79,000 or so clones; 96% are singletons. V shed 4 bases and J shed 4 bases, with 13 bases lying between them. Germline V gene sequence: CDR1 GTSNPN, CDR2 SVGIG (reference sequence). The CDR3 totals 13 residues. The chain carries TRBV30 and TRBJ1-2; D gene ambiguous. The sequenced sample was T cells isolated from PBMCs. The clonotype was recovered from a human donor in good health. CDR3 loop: CAWNRGKFYGYTF. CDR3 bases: TGTGCCTGGAATCGGGGAAAGTTCTATGGCTACACCTTC.